These 25 T cell receptor beta chains originate from one sample sequenced in a study of yellow fever vaccine responses in identical twins. In TCRdb, the RT-PCR reads were re-called with MiXCR into one record per CDR3 protein. The repertoire holds about 2,000 distinct CDR3 sequences, roughly four fifths seen once, with approximately 12% in the top ten. The source was T cells from blood (PBMCs), unsorted or a sorted subset (not recorded which), collected before or after yellow fever vaccination (not recorded which). The receptor source for this set is a woman aged 18 to 35 who received the yellow fever vaccine.

The chain links TRBV5-4 to TRBJ2-7, with unresolved D. V shed 3 bases and J shed 3 bases, with 10 bases lying between them. The CDR3 totals 13 residues. CDR1 is SGHNT and CDR2 is YYREEE in the germline V gene (reference sequence). The CDR3 protein is CASSSTESYEQYF. For the CDR3, the DNA is TGTGCCAGCAGCTCAACAGAGAGCTACGAGCAGTACTTC.

This clonotype was observed a single time. The chain carries TRBV11-1 and TRBJ2-5, with unresolved D. The CDR3 is made up of 14 amino acids. Germline CDR1 and CDR2: SGHAT and FQDESV (reference sequence). V gave up 3 bases and J gave up 0 bases, with 8 bases separating them. Written as DNA, the CDR3 is TGTGCCAGCAGCTTTCCTTCCTACCAAGAGACCCAGTACTTC. This translates into CASSFPSYQETQYF.

The chain has TRBV20-1 and TRBJ2-1; 8 bases align to TRBD2. The germline V gene encodes CDR1 DFQATT and CDR2 SNEGSKA (reference sequence). The CDR3 is 16 amino acids. The trim removed 5 bases at V and 5 bases at J, leaving 14 bases unmatched. The CDR3 region is CSAAVDGGGPHNEQFF. The CDR3 DNA is TGCAGTGCTGCAGTTGACGGCGGGGGGCCCCACAATGAGCAGTTCTTC.

The chain recombines TRBV10-1 with TRBJ1-2, with D possibly TRBD1 on 5 matching bases. Per the germline V gene, CDR1 is WNHNN and CDR2 is SYGVQD (reference sequence). This CDR3 contains 12 residues. V gave up 7 bases and J gave up 8 bases, with 14 bases separating them. CDR3 in amino acids: CASTISGGGYTF. The DNA for the CDR3 is TGCGCCAGCACTATCTCCGGGGGGGGCTACACCTTC.

Only a few counts were recorded for this clonotype. The chain couples TRBV30 to TRBJ2-1; 13 bases line up with TRBD2. V was clipped by 1 base and J by 4 bases; unmatched bases: 4. The CDR3 length is 16 residues. Germline CDR1 is GTSNPN and CDR2 is SVGIG (reference sequence). The CDR3 DNA reads as TGTGCCTGGAGTGACCCGGGACTAGCGGGGTACAATGAGCAGTTCTTC. Translated: CAWSDPGLAGYNEQFF. Drawing the rest from reference TRBV30 and TRBJ2-1, the complete variable domain is SQTIHQWPATLVQPVGSPLSLECTVEGTSNPNLYWYRQAAGRGLQLLFYSVGIGQISSEVPQNLSASRPQDRQFILSSKKLLLSDSGFYLCAWSDPGLAGYNEQFFGPGTRLTVL.

The chain links TRBV4-1 to TRBJ2-7; D gene uncertain. Germline-derived CDR1 and CDR2 are MGHRA and YSYEKL. Trimming left V 0 bases short and J 5 bases short, with 11 bases between. This CDR3 comprises 14 residues. The CDR3 nucleotides are TGCGCCAGCAGCCAAGATCGGGTAGGCAACGAGCAGTACTTC. It encodes CASSQDRVGNEQYF.

The chain is built from TRBV11-1 and TRBJ2-1; 9 bases line up with TRBD2. The CDR3 contains 17 residues. With 3 bases clipped from V and 0 bases from J, the junction kept 6 bases outside the gene matches. Germline CDR1 and CDR2: SGHAT and FQDESV (reference sequence). The DNA for the CDR3 is TGTGCCAGCAGCTTTTTAGCGGGGGATCTCTCCTACAATGAGCAGTTCTTC. This encodes CASSFLAGDLSYNEQFF. Drawing the rest from reference TRBV11-1 and TRBJ2-1, the complete variable domain is EAEVAQSPRYKITEKSQAVAFWCDPISGHATLYWYRQILGQGPELLVQFQDESVVDDSQLPKDRFSAERLKGVDSTLKIQPAELGDSAMYLCASSFLAGDLSYNEQFFGPGTRLTVL.

The V gene is TRBV27, the J gene TRBJ1-6, with D tentatively TRBD1 (5 bases). CDR1 is MNHEY and CDR2 is SMNVEV in the germline V gene (reference sequence). The CDR3 contains 14 residues. V dropped 3 bases and J dropped 9 bases, with 12 bases sitting between them. DNA of the CDR3: TGTGCCAGCAGTTTCGGGGGGTCGGGTTCACCCCTCCACTTT. As protein: CASSFGGSGSPLHF.

V gene TRBV5-1 combines with J gene TRBJ2-4, with D maybe TRBD2 (6 bases). V was trimmed by 6 bases and J by 9 bases, leaving 16 bases between them. Germline CDR1 is SGHRS and CDR2 is YFSETQ. The CDR3 spans 13 residues. CDR3 sequence (DNA): TGCGCCAGCATGGGAGGTTCAACAAGCATTCAGTACTTC. Its translation: CASMGGSTSIQYF.

The chain uses TRBV27 and TRBJ2-7, with TRBD1 identical over 8 bases. V lost 4 bases and J lost 6; bases outside the gene matches: 5. This CDR3 contains 13 residues. CDR1 and CDR2 (germline): MNHEY, SMNVEV (reference sequence). The CDR3 region is CASSSQGAVEQYF. The CDR3 DNA reads TGTGCCAGCAGTTCCCAGGGGGCGGTCGAGCAGTACTTC.

The chain links TRBV15 to TRBJ1-5; D uncertain. V was shortened by 0 bases and J by 1 base, with 7 bases between the two germline ends. CDR3 length equals 15 residues. CDR1 is LNHNV and CDR2 is YYDKDF in the germline V gene (reference sequence). The CDR3 DNA is TGTGCCACCAGCAGAGATACGGGGAGCAATCAGCCCCAGCATTTT. Its protein is CATSRDTGSNQPQHF.

In this sample, this clonotype turned up a few times. The chain's CDR3 is CASSSSGTGYTGELFF. CDR3 nucleotides: TGTGCCAGCAGCTCTAGTGGGACAGGATACACCGGGGAGCTGTTTTTT. The J gene is TRBJ2-2, the V gene TRBV7-6, with 8 bases lining up with TRBD1. This CDR3 region has 16 residues. J lost 3 bases, V lost 4 bases, and 7 bases had no gene match. The germline gives CDR1 SGHVS, CDR2 FNYEAQ.

The chain carries TRBV13 and TRBJ2-3; D ambiguous. Deletions cut 3 bases from V and 6 bases from J, with 7 bases between. This CDR3 comprises 12 residues. CDR1 and CDR2 from the germline V gene are PRHDT and FYEKMQ (reference sequence). CDR3 protein: CASSFWLDTQYF. The DNA for the CDR3 is TGTGCCAGCAGCTTTTGGTTGGATACGCAGTATTTT.

The chain recombines TRBV10-3 with TRBJ2-7, with a tentative D call TRBD1 (6 bases). The germline CDR1 and CDR2 sequences are ENHRY and SYGVKD. CDR3 length: 13 amino acids. Trimming pared 6 bases from V and 0 bases from J, leaving 9 bases between. CDR3 sequence: CAIRRDISYEQYF. The CDR3 bases are TGTGCCATCAGACGGGACATCTCCTACGAGCAGTACTTC.

The chain couples TRBV15 to TRBJ2-3; tentatively, D is TRBD2 (6 bases). This CDR3 has 16 residues. Between the trimmed V and J ends, which lost 1 base and 3 bases, there was a span of 14 bases. Germline CDR1 LNHNV, CDR2 YYDKDF (reference sequence). CDR3 DNA: TGTGCCACCAGCAGAGGGAGGGCCCTAGGGACAGATACGCAGTATTTT. This encodes CATSRGRALGTDTQYF.

The V and J genes are TRBV4-1 and TRBJ2-3; 7 nucleotides align to TRBD1. The CDR3 has 13 residues. V dropped 6 bases and J dropped 2; count of bases not matched to a gene: 2. Looked up from germline, CDR1 is MGHRA and CDR2 is YSYEKL. The CDR3: CASRGGNTDTQYF. The CDR3 nucleotides read TGCGCCAGCAGAGGGGGCAACACAGATACGCAGTATTTT.

This clonotype was seen once. This rearrangement joins TRBV11-3 to TRBJ2-1; D not certain. CDR1 is SGHNT and CDR2 is YENEEA in the germline V gene. Trimming removed 5 bases at V and 5 bases at J, with 7 bases between. This CDR3 comprises 12 residues. Written as DNA, the CDR3 is TGTGCCAGCAGCCACACGAACAATGAGCAGTTCTTC. Translated, it gives CASSHTNNEQFF.

This clonotype has only a few counts. The chain is built from TRBV5-4 and TRBJ2-1, with 11 bases fitting TRBD2. This CDR3 spans 14 amino acids. V trimming: 1 base; J trimming: 10 bases; junction bases outside the gene matches: 4. Germline CDR1 and CDR2: SGHNT and YYREEE (reference sequence). The CDR3 coding sequence is TGTGCCAGCAGCTTGCTAGCGGGAGGTGGGGAGCAGTTCTTC. It encodes CASSLLAGGGEQFF.

The chain carries TRBV28 and TRBJ2-7, with 11 bases matching TRBD2. V was pared by 6 bases and J by 0 bases, with 4 bases of the junction left unmatched. The germline V gene has CDR1 MDHEN and CDR2 SYDVKM. The CDR3 spans 15 residues. The CDR3 nucleotides read TGTGCCAGCAGCTCAACTAGCGGGAGCTCCTACGAGCAGTACTTC. This codes for CASSSTSGSSYEQYF.

This chain joins TRBV7-2 and TRBJ2-2; D remains unclear. The CDR3 runs to 14 residues. V was shortened by 0 bases and J by 3 bases, with 5 bases between the two germline ends. Germline-derived CDR1 and CDR2 are SGHTA and FQGNSA. CDR3 protein: CASSLAGYTGELFF. The CDR3 coding sequence is TGTGCCAGCAGCTTAGCGGGGTACACCGGGGAGCTGTTTTTT.

This clonotype has a handful of counts. V gene TRBV12-3 or TRBV12-4 combines with J gene TRBJ1-6; 10 bases map to TRBD1. With V trimmed by 7 bases and J by 6 bases, 6 bases remained unmatched. This CDR3 spans 15 amino acids. The CDR3 bases are TGTGCCAGCAAGACAGGGGGCGGACTTAATTCACCCCTCCACTTT. Its translation: CASKTGGGLNSPLHF.

The V and J genes are TRBV6-1 and TRBJ1-5, with TRBD1 as a possible D gene (5 bases). CDR3 size: 16 residues. The V gene's germline CDR1 is MNHNS and CDR2 SASEGT. V was pared by 5 bases and J by 4 bases, with 18 bases between. For the CDR3, the DNA is TGTGCCAGCAGTACTCAACCGGGACTGCTTAATCAGCCCCAGCATTTT. This encodes CASSTQPGLLNQPQHF.

The genes are TRBV20-1 and TRBJ2-7; D not certain. V lost 8 bases, J lost 4 bases, and 15 bases lay in between. The length of the CDR3 is 12 residues. Germline loops: CDR1 DFQATT, CDR2 SNEGSKA (reference sequence). The CDR3 region is CSSQLPRYEQYF. The CDR3 coding sequence is TGCAGTTCCCAGTTGCCGCGGTACGAGCAGTACTTC.

The chain uses TRBV6-2 or TRBV6-3 and TRBJ2-3; possible D gene TRBD2, 6 bases. The V gene lost 2 bases and the J gene lost 5 bases, with 14 bases spanning the gap. This CDR3 is 15 amino acids long. Looked up from germline, CDR1 is MNHEY and CDR2 is SVGEGT. CDR3 amino acids: CASSYGDSGGDTQYF. The CDR3 DNA reads TGTGCCAGCAGTTACGGAGATAGCGGAGGAGATACGCAGTATTTT.

This chain links TRBV15 with TRBJ2-5; D not resolved. Germline CDR1 reads LNHNV; CDR2 reads YYDKDF (reference sequence). The CDR3 is made up of 15 amino acids. Between the trimmed V and J ends, which lost 0 bases and 4 bases, there was a span of 12 bases. CDR3 protein: CATSRDFGTGETQYF. The CDR3 nucleotides read TGTGCCACCAGCAGAGATTTCGGTACCGGAGAGACCCAGTACTTC.